A selection of T cell receptor beta chains follows, all from one sample in a study of blood T cell repertoires in COVID-19. Here immunoSEQ multiplex PCR was the method, and the copy in TCRdb shows in-frame clones only, minus some. The table has more than 85,000 clones, approximately 82% seen once. The sequencing sample was made of peripheral blood. The source of these receptors is a man aged 55 to 70 with acute or convalescent COVID-19. CDR3s include the opening cysteine and the closing phenylalanine or tryptophan. A D gene is named only where the DNA matches it firmly. Expanded clones get a size class; other rows say once, few or many, or leave the size out.

v_gene	d_gene	j_gene	abundance	CDR3nt	CDR3aa
TRBV19	.	TRBJ1-1	.	TGTGCCAGTAGTATGGTGGGGCGCAGGTCGACCGCTGAAGCTTTCTTT	CASSMVGRRSTAEAFF
TRBV5-5	.	TRBJ1-5	.	TGTGCCAGCAGCTTGGCGGGGGATCAGCCCCAGCATTTT	CASSLAGDQPQHF
TRBV19	.	TRBJ1-1	.	TGTGCCAGTATCAGGGACACTGAAGCTTTCTTT	CASIRDTEAFF
TRBV30	.	TRBJ1-5	.	TGTGCCTGGAGCCGGGGTAGCAATCAGCCCCAGCATTTT	CAWSRGSNQPQHF
TRBV5-1	TRBD1	TRBJ2-1	.	TGCGCCAGCAGCCCCTGGACAGGGACCTACAATGAGCAGTTCTTC	CASSPWTGTYNEQFF
TRBV7-2	.	TRBJ2-1	few	TGTGCCAGCAGCTTAGGGGCGAGCTCCTACAATGAGCAGTTCTTC	CASSLGASSYNEQFF
TRBV6-4	TRBD1	TRBJ2-1	.	TGTGCCAGCAGTGACACGGGACAGGGAGGGGTCAATGAGCAGTTCTTC	CASSDTGQGGVNEQFF
TRBV13	TRBD2	TRBJ2-1	.	TGTGCCAGCAGCAAGAAAGCGGGACGGGTCAATGAGCAGTTCTTC	CASSKKAGRVNEQFF
TRBV2	.	TRBJ1-5	.	TGTGCCAGCAGAAAAGAGGGATATAGCAATCAGCCCCAGCATTTT	CASRKEGYSNQPQHF
TRBV3-1/TRBV3-2	.	TRBJ1-4	.	TGTGCCAGCAGCCAAACCTTTAAGGGGAGGGTCAATGAAAAACTGTTTTTT	CASSQTFKGRVNEKLFF
TRBV5-4	.	TRBJ2-3	.	TGTGCCAGCAGCTTTGGAGGAACTAGCACAGATACGCAGTATTTT	CASSFGGTSTDTQYF